These T cell receptor beta chains were read from a single sample in a study of low-dose radiotherapy and immunotherapy resistance in tumors. MiXCR was run by TCRdb on the reads, yielding one entry per CDR3 protein. The data hold nearly 60,000 distinct CDR3 sequences, with approximately 22% observed a single time. Sequencing used PBMCs, obtained after low-dose radiotherapy plus immunotherapy. The receptors shown here come from a male donor with prostate cancer. Each CDR3 is given with its conserved first and last residue. The D gene is left open where the match is weak. Size is stated for part of the rows, as once, few or many counts, or as a class when the clone is expanded.

size,V,D,length,J,CDR3,DNA
-,TRBV19,-,14,TRBJ2-7,CASSIAGEPYEQYF,TGTGCCAGTAGTATAGCAGGGGAGCCCTACGAGCAGTACTTC
few,TRBV28,-,13,TRBJ2-1,CASSSGWGNEQFF,TGTGCCAGCAGCTCGGGTTGGGGAAATGAGCAGTTCTTC
many,TRBV6-2/TRBV6-3,-,15,TRBJ2-3,CASSKAMTAQDTQYF,TGTGCCAGCAGTAAGGCGATGACAGCACAAGATACGCAGTATTTT
-,TRBV10-3,-,14,TRBJ2-2,CAITSGTSSGELFF,TGTGCCATCACCTCCGGCACTAGTTCCGGGGAGCTGTTTTTT
many,TRBV19,-,15,TRBJ2-7,CASSHLIGSSYEQYF,TGTGCCAGTAGTCACCTCATTGGGAGCTCCTACGAGCAGTACTTC
-,TRBV28,TRBD1,13,TRBJ1-2,CATGTGGNYGYTF,TGTGCCACCGGGACAGGGGGTAACTATGGCTACACCTTC
many,TRBV27,-,13,TRBJ2-3,CASKTSGPLTQYF,TGTGCCAGCAAGACTTCGGGACCCTTGACGCAGTATTTT
few,TRBV29-1,-,14,TRBJ2-2,CSVVPGDGTGELFF,TGCAGCGTTGTCCCAGGGGACGGCACCGGGGAGCTGTTTTTT
once,TRBV29-1,TRBD2,13,TRBJ2-1,CSLGSGGYNEQFF,TGCAGCCTGGGTAGCGGGGGCTACAATGAGCAGTTCTTC
many,TRBV20-1,-,14,TRBJ1-1,CSAPGPGGGTEAFF,TGCAGTGCGCCCGGACCCGGGGGAGGCACTGAAGCTTTCTTT
many,TRBV20-1,TRBD2,17,TRBJ2-3,CSASWGLAGGNTDTQYF,TGCAGTGCTAGTTGGGGACTAGCGGGAGGCAACACAGATACGCAGTATTTT
medium-sized,TRBV5-4,-,13,TRBJ2-3,CASSLSGRDTQYF,TGTGCCAGCAGCTTGTCGGGCAGGGATACGCAGTATTTT
many,TRBV18,-,15,TRBJ2-5,CASSPPVMGRETQYF,TGTGCCAGCTCACCACCGGTCATGGGACGAGAGACCCAGTACTTC
many,TRBV20-1,-,12,TRBJ1-1,CSAKERAATAFF,TGCAGTGCCAAAGAGAGGGCAGCGACAGCTTTCTTT
many,TRBV11-2,TRBD1,18,TRBJ2-2,CASSLPRWDRLHTGELFF,TGTGCCAGCAGCTTACCCCGATGGGACAGGTTGCACACCGGGGAGCTGTTTTTT
-,TRBV5-5,-,14,TRBJ2-7,CASTPWGSEYEQYF,TGTGCCAGCACCCCGTGGGGGTCGGAATACGAGCAGTACTTC